This T cell receptor (beta chain) came from a study of T cells in Graves' hyperthyroidism and ophthalmopathy. Patients with ophthalmopathy all had a Clinical Activity Score of at least 3, a NOSPECS grade of at least 4 and duration under 3 months. Exclusions: uncontrolled infection, other autoimmune disease, pregnancy, lactation. V was shortened by 8 bases and J by 6 bases, with 14 bases between the two germline ends. CDR1 is LNHDA and CDR2 is SQIVND in the germline V gene (reference sequence). The CDR3 loop spans 13 amino acids. What was amplified from RNA transcripts were TCR beta CDR3 regions. An initial round of RT-PCR targeting the TCR CDR3 relied on the HTBI primer set. One entry per CDR3 protein, called by TCRdb with MiXCR from the multiplex PCR reads. There are roughly 530,000 distinct CDR3 sequences in the sample; more than 15% occur only once, and 15% to 20% lies in the top ten.

Sequenced: blood. The chain couples TRBV19 to TRBJ2-1; D ambiguous. The sequence came from a woman aged 18-35 years with Graves' ophthalmopathy. CDR3 DNA: TGTGCCAGTTCCTACCTCGGCCCCAATGAGCAGTTCTTC. Its translation is CASSYLGPNEQFF.